The 22 T cell receptor beta chains in this list originate from one sample, sequenced in a study of T cell changes during pregnancy in multiple sclerosis. The protocol was immunoSEQ multiplex PCR, while the TCRdb copy is restricted to in-frame clones and leaves out a portion. The table shows nearly 80,000 clones, with approximately 90% occurring only once. The material was CD4+ T cells from peripheral blood mononuclear cells, obtained before pregnancy. The receptors originated from a female donor with multiple sclerosis, enrolled in a pregnancy study.

The CDR3 is CASSSNRGLSGETQYF. The CDR3 DNA follows: TGTGCCAGCAGCTCAAACAGGGGGCTGAGTGGGGAGACCCAGTACTTC. The V call is TRBV5-4, the J call TRBJ2-5; 9 bases agree with TRBD1. This CDR3 region has 16 residues. Trimming took 3 bases from V and 5 from J; bases not matched to a gene: 11. CDR1 and CDR2 (germline): SGHNT, YYREEE (reference sequence). Looking up the rest from reference TRBV5-4 and TRBJ2-5 gives the full variable domain: ETGVTQSPTHLIKTRGQQVTLRCSSQSGHNTVSWYQQALGQGPQFIFQYYREEENGRGNFPPRFSGLQFPNYSSELNVNALELDDSALYLCASSSNRGLSGETQYFGPGTRLLVL.

The chain links TRBV5-1 to TRBJ2-3, with D possibly matching TRBD2 (6 bases). V lost 0 bases and J 8 bases, leaving 7 bases between the germline ends. The CDR3 has 12 residues. CDR1 SGHRS and CDR2 YFSETQ come from the germline V gene. CDR3 nucleotide sequence: TGCGCCAGCAGCTTGGGGGGGGTTACGCAGTATTTT. The encoded protein is CASSLGGVTQYF.

The rearrangement uses TRBV28 and TRBJ1-1, with D maybe TRBD1 (5 bases). V was clipped by 3 bases and J by 1 base, with 24 bases between them. The CDR3 has 19 residues. Germline CDR1 and CDR2: MDHEN and SYDVKM. This chain's CDR3 is CASSFPRDRSRYGNTEAFF. The DNA of the CDR3 is TGTGCCAGCAGTTTTCCTCGCGACAGATCCCGGTACGGGAACACTGAAGCTTTCTTT. Supplemented by reference TRBV28 and TRBJ1-1, the full variable domain reads DVKVTQSSRYLVKRTGEKVFLECVQDMDHENMFWYRQDPGLGLRLIYFSYDVKMKEKGDIPEGYSVSREKKERFSLILESASTNQTSMYLCASSFPRDRSRYGNTEAFFGQGTRLTVV.

The rearrangement uses TRBV10-2 and TRBJ1-6; possible D gene TRBD1, 5 bases. CDR1 and CDR2 (germline): WSHSY, SAAADI. Trimming removed 4 bases from V and 8 bases from J, with 12 bases in between. The CDR3 runs 14 residues. CDR3 amino acids: CASSVDQGYSPLHF. The CDR3 bases are TGCGCCAGCAGTGTCGACCAGGGATATTCACCCCTCCACTTT.

This chain uses TRBV6-5 with TRBJ1-5; 8 nucleotides match TRBD1. The CDR3 totals 13 residues. Germline values: CDR1 MNHEY, CDR2 SVGAGI. V was pared by 6 bases and J by 6 bases, with 4 bases of the junction left unmatched. The CDR3 spells CASSRTGFQPQHF. DNA for the CDR3: TGTGCCAGCAGCCGGACAGGGTTTCAGCCCCAGCATTTT.

The V gene is TRBV2, the J gene TRBJ2-3; 7 bases map to TRBD1. Germline V CDR1 and CDR2: SNHLY, FYNNEI. The J segment lost 8 bases and the V segment lost 5 bases, leaving 7 bases of the junction unmatched. The CDR3 is made up of 13 amino acids. The CDR3 reads CASSLTGSGTQYF. The DNA for the CDR3 is TGTGCCAGCAGTTTGACAGGGTCAGGTACGCAGTATTTT.

The J gene is TRBJ1-4, the V gene TRBV5-1; D is unresolved. V was cut by 7 bases and J by 3 bases, with 13 bases left in between. The length of the CDR3 is 14 residues. Germline lookup yields CDR1 SGHRS and CDR2 YFSETQ. CDR3 in DNA: TGCGCCAGCGGGGATGACGGGGCTAATGAAAAACTGTTTTTT. It specifies CASGDDGANEKLFF. Combining the CDR3 with reference TRBV5-1 and TRBJ1-4 gives the whole variable domain KAGVTQTPRYLIKTRGQQVTLSCSPISGHRSVSWYQQTPGQGLQFLFEYFSETQRNKGNFPGRFSGRQFSNSRSEMNVSTLELGDSALYLCASGDDGANEKLFFGSGTQLSVL.

The chain has TRBV30 and TRBJ2-7; TRBD2 agrees at 8 bases. Per germline, CDR1 GTSNPN and CDR2 SVGIG (reference sequence). The CDR3 is made up of 14 amino acids. Losses at the gene ends were 1 base for V and 2 bases for J; bases not matched to a gene: 4. The CDR3 bases are TGTGCCTGGAGTGGGCGCGGGAGGACCTACGAGCAGTACTTC. This gives the protein CAWSGRGRTYEQYF.

The J gene is TRBJ1-4, the V gene TRBV5-1; D gene uncertain. Germline assignment: CDR1 SGHRS and CDR2 YFSETQ. Trimming removed 0 bases at V and 0 bases at J, with 3 bases between. This CDR3 spans 14 amino acids. The DNA of the CDR3 is TGCGCCAGCAGCTTGGCTGCAACTAATGAAAAACTGTTTTTT. Amino acid sequence: CASSLAATNEKLFF.

This chain links TRBV19 with TRBJ2-5; 8 bases map to TRBD1. From germline, CDR1 is LNHDA and CDR2 SQIVND (reference sequence). The CDR3 runs 13 residues. Trimming took 4 bases from V and 3 from J; bases not matched to a gene: 1. Here the CDR3 reads CASSKDREETQYF. The CDR3, as DNA: TGTGCCAGTAGTAAGGACAGGGAAGAGACCCAGTACTTC.

V gene TRBV15 combines with J gene TRBJ1-1, with a weak D call TRBD1 (6 bases). The V end was cut by 2 bases, the J end by 1 base, with 11 bases between. The germline V gene has CDR1 LNHNV and CDR2 YYDKDF (reference sequence). The CDR3 extends over 15 amino acids. The CDR3 nucleotides read TGTGCCACCAGCAGAAGGACGGACAGGAACACTGAAGCTTTCTTT. It codes for CATSRRTDRNTEAFF.

The chain carries TRBV7-3 and TRBJ2-5, with TRBD2 identical over 12 bases. Germline-derived CDR1 and CDR2 are SGHTA and FQGTGA. Trimming took 5 bases from V and 3 from J; bases not matched to a gene: 10. The CDR3 contains 17 residues. CDR3 nucleotide sequence: TGTGCCAGCAGCGCCCATGGACTAGCGGGATTAAAAGAGACCCAGTACTTC. It specifies CASSAHGLAGLKETQYF.

V is TRBV15 and J is TRBJ2-1; the D gene is possibly TRBD1 (6 bases). The CDR3 has 15 amino acids. Germline CDR1 reads LNHNV; CDR2 reads YYDKDF (reference sequence). Between the trimmed V and J ends, which lost 5 bases and 5 bases, there was a span of 16 bases. CDR3 DNA sequence: TGTGCCACCAGCCGTCAGAGGGGGTTAAACAATGAGCAGTTCTTC. Translation gives CATSRQRGLNNEQFF.

The CDR3 sequence is CASSPFSTDTQYF. The CDR3 region has the DNA TGCGCCAGCAGTCCTTTTAGCACAGATACGCAGTATTTT. The chain couples TRBV5-1 to TRBJ2-3; D gene uncertain. CDR3 length equals 13 residues. CDR1 SGHRS and CDR2 YFSETQ come from the germline V gene. V was trimmed by 5 bases and J by 0 bases, leaving 7 bases between them.

The chain carries TRBV6-5 and TRBJ2-1, with TRBD2 identical over 8 bases. The V gene end was trimmed by 7 bases and the J gene end by 7 bases; junction bases not matched to a gene: 3. The CDR3 length is 12 residues. CDR1 and CDR2 (germline): MNHEY, SVGAGI. CDR3 nucleotides: TGTGCCAGCAACGGGGGGGGAAATGAGCAGTTCTTC. Protein sequence: CASNGGGNEQFF.

This clone was detected only a few times. The chain has TRBV15 and TRBJ1-5, with a possible D match to TRBD1 (5 bases). Germline assignment: CDR1 LNHNV and CDR2 YYDKDF (reference sequence). CDR3 length equals 15 residues. The V end lost 3 bases, the J end lost 3 bases, and 12 bases lay between the germline ends. CDR3 protein: CATSRGTNPNQPQHF. DNA of the CDR3: TGTGCCACCAGCAGGGGGACTAACCCCAATCAGCCCCAGCATTTT.

The CDR3 bases are TGTGCCAGCAGTCCCCTGCGTGGGCAGGGTGAGACTGAAGCTTTCTTT. Protein product: CASSPLRGQGETEAFF. The J gene is TRBJ1-1, the V gene TRBV27; D is possibly TRBD1 (5 bases). From germline, CDR1 is MNHEY and CDR2 SMNVEV (reference sequence). The CDR3 is 16 amino acids. V lost 5 bases, J lost 5 bases, and 21 bases lay in between.

The V call is TRBV7-7, the J call TRBJ2-2; TRBD1 agrees at 7 bases. V was pared by 0 bases and J by 4 bases, with 14 bases of the junction left unmatched. Germline V gene data show CDR1 as SSHAT and CDR2 as FNYEAQ (reference sequence). There are 19 residues in the CDR3. CDR3: CASSLAALGQGVGTGELFF. The CDR3 DNA is TGTGCCAGCAGCTTAGCGGCGTTAGGGCAGGGGGTCGGCACCGGGGAGCTGTTTTTT.

The V gene is TRBV27, the J gene TRBJ1-1; no definite D call. Trimming took off 2 bases at V and 1 base at J, with 5 bases between the two ends. CDR1 is MNHEY and CDR2 is SMNVEV in the germline V gene (reference sequence). This CDR3 is 13 amino acids long. CDR3 nucleotides: TGTGCCAGCAGTTTACGGGAGAACACTGAAGCTTTCTTT. It yields the protein CASSLRENTEAFF.

V usage is TRBV7-8 and J usage is TRBJ1-6; 7 bases line up with TRBD1. Germline V lookup: CDR1 SGHVS, CDR2 FQNEAQ. V was clipped by 4 bases and J by 7 bases; unmatched bases: 10. The CDR3 is 16 amino acids. CDR3 coding DNA: TGTGCCAGCAGCTCGGATTACAGGGGCCCCAATTCACCCCTCCACTTT. Encoded protein: CASSSDYRGPNSPLHF. Full variable domain (rest looked up from reference TRBV7-8 and TRBJ1-6): GAGVSQSPRYKVAKRGQDVALRCDPISGHVSLFWYQQALGQGPEFLTYFQNEAQLDKSGLPSDRFFAERPEGSVSTLKIQRTQQEDSAVYLCASSSDYRGPNSPLHFGNGTRLTVT.

Written as DNA, the CDR3 is TGTGCCAGCAGTCGTGGTTTAAGGGGCTATGGCTACACCTTC. Its protein is CASSRGLRGYGYTF. The chain carries TRBV27 and TRBJ1-2, with D perhaps TRBD1 (5 bases). Trimming cost V 5 bases and J 4 bases, with 14 bases left between them. Germline V gives CDR1 MNHEY, CDR2 SMNVEV (reference sequence). The CDR3 totals 14 residues.

The rearrangement uses TRBV10-1 and TRBJ2-1; 10 bases line up with TRBD1. The germline gives CDR1 WNHNN, CDR2 SYGVQD (reference sequence). V lost 4 bases and J lost 4; bases outside the gene matches: 1. The CDR3 totals 14 residues. The CDR3 DNA reads TGCGCCAGCAGTGGGACAGGGGGTTACAATGAGCAGTTCTTC. Translated, it gives CASSGTGGYNEQFF.